The rows below give T cell receptor beta chains drawn from one sample of a study of technical replicates of blood from several donors. The protocol was immunoSEQ multiplex PCR, while the TCRdb copy is restricted to in-frame clones and leaves out a portion. The data hold roughly 82,000 clones, with 96% observed a single time. Sequencing was performed on T cells isolated from PBMCs. The receptors derive from a human donor in good health. CDR3s include the opening cysteine and the closing phenylalanine or tryptophan. A D gene is named only where the DNA matches it firmly. Clone sizes are given selectively: once, few, many, or a class where the clone is expanded.

J gene	D gene	V gene	clone size	CDR3 DNA	CDR3 protein
TRBJ2-3	TRBD2	TRBV7-2	NA	TGTGCCAGCAGCACGGGACTAGCGGTTGATACGCAGTATTTT	CASSTGLAVDTQYF
TRBJ2-7	TRBD1	TRBV6-5	NA	TGTGCCAGCGGGGACAGGGGTTCCTACGAGCAGTACTTC	CASGDRGSYEQYF
TRBJ1-4	TRBD1	TRBV5-4	NA	TGTGCCAGCCGGAGGAAGGGGGCTGTAGAAAAACTGTTTTTT	CASRRKGAVEKLFF
TRBJ2-7	NA	TRBV12-5	NA	TGTGCTAGTGCCTCGGCGGCTCGGGGATCCTACGAGCAGTACTTC	CASASAARGSYEQYF
TRBJ2-5	NA	TRBV4-1	NA	TGCGCCAGCAGCCAAGAAACTCCTGAGGTGGGGACCCAGTACTTC	CASSQETPEVGTQYF
TRBJ1-2	NA	TRBV10-3	NA	TGTGCCATCAGTGATTTAGAGGACTATGGCTACACCTTC	CAISDLEDYGYTF
TRBJ1-5	NA	TRBV19	NA	TGTGCCAGTAGTATCAGTGGTCAGCCCCAGCATTTT	CASSISGQPQHF
TRBJ2-1	NA	TRBV28	NA	TGTGCCAGCAGTGCGGGTCGGCGAGAATACTACAATGAGCAGTTCTTC	CASSAGRREYYNEQFF
TRBJ1-3	NA	TRBV30	NA	TGTGCCTGTACACCTTTCTCTGGAAACACCATATATTTT	CACTPFSGNTIYF
TRBJ2-7	TRBD2	TRBV2	NA	TGTGCCAGCAGTCGGACTAGCGGGTTGGAGGACGAGCAGTACTTC	CASSRTSGLEDEQYF
TRBJ1-1	NA	TRBV6-5	few	TGTGCCAGCAGTTACTCGAACAGTGGAACTTTCTTT	CASSYSNSGTFF
TRBJ1-3	NA	TRBV5-4	NA	TGTGCCAGCAGCTCCTTGACCGGGACAATAAAACCTTCTGGAAACACCATATATTTT	CASSSLTGTIKPSGNTIYF
TRBJ2-1	TRBD2	TRBV9	once	TGTGCCAGCAGCGTAGTGGCTAGCGGGGACAATGAGCAGTTCTTC	CASSVVASGDNEQFF
TRBJ1-5	NA	TRBV4-1	NA	TGCGCCAGCAGCCAAGACATGGCGGGACAGCCCCAGCATTTT	CASSQDMAGQPQHF
TRBJ2-7	NA	TRBV18	NA	TGTGCCAGCTCACCACCGGTCCTTAGCTCCTACGAGCAGTACTTC	CASSPPVLSSYEQYF
TRBJ2-7	NA	TRBV2	NA	TGTGCCAGCAGTCAAAACTCCTACGAGCAGTACTTC	CASSQNSYEQYF
TRBJ2-7	NA	TRBV27	NA	TGTGCCAGCAGTTTCAGGGGTATAGGCTACGAGCAGTACTTC	CASSFRGIGYEQYF
TRBJ1-5	NA	TRBV2	NA	TGTGCCAGCAGTGAAGGGGGCCTCGATCAGCCCCAGCATTTT	CASSEGGLDQPQHF
TRBJ1-1	TRBD1	TRBV5-1	few	TGCGCCAGCAGCCCGGGGACAGGGTCGTACACTGAAGCTTTCTTT	CASSPGTGSYTEAFF
TRBJ2-1	NA	TRBV6-1	NA	TGTGCCAGCCGTCTAGTGAACCCCCAGGGCCACGAGCAGTTCTTC	CASRLVNPQGHEQFF
TRBJ1-2	NA	TRBV19	NA	TGTGCCAGTAGTATCGGGGGGCGCGGAGGCTATGGCTACACCTTC	CASSIGGRGGYGYTF
TRBJ2-7	TRBD2	TRBV7-6	NA	TGTGCCAGCAGCTTATTTTTCAGCGGGGACTTCTCCTCCTACGAGCAGTACTTC	CASSLFFSGDFSSYEQYF
TRBJ1-1	TRBD1	TRBV2	NA	TGTGCCAGTGGGACAGCCATGAACACTGAAGCTTTCTTT	CASGTAMNTEAFF
TRBJ2-1	NA	TRBV2	NA	TGTGCCAGCAGTTACAATCGAGAGCAGTTCTTC	CASSYNREQFF
TRBJ2-2	NA	TRBV2	NA	TGTGCCAGCAGTGTGGAGGGGATCACCGGGGAGCTGTTTTTT	CASSVEGITGELFF
TRBJ2-6	NA	TRBV6-5	NA	TGTGCCAGCAGTTACCTAAACAGGCCCACGGCCAACGTCCTGACTTTC	CASSYLNRPTANVLTF
TRBJ1-6	TRBD1	TRBV25-1	NA	TGTGCCAGCAGTGAAAGGGGACAGTACAATTCACCCCTCCACTTT	CASSERGQYNSPLHF
TRBJ1-5	NA	TRBV6-4	once	TGTGCCAGCAGTGAAAGCTCAAATCAGCCCCAGCATTTT	CASSESSNQPQHF
TRBJ1-5	NA	TRBV5-1	NA	TGCGCCAGCAGCTTGGGTCAGGGGAGCAATCAGCCCCAGCATTTT	CASSLGQGSNQPQHF
TRBJ2-5	NA	TRBV7-3	NA	TGTGCCAGCAGCTTAATCCCGGGTCCCTCTACTCAGCAAGAGACCCAGTACTTC	CASSLIPGPSTQQETQYF
TRBJ2-3	TRBD2	TRBV4-2	NA	TGTGCCAGCAGCCATAGCGTCGTAGCGGGAGGGGGCACAGATACGCAGTATTTT	CASSHSVVAGGGTDTQYF
TRBJ1-5	NA	TRBV19	NA	TGTGCCAGTACCCAGGTTCCCACTCAGCCCCAGCATTTT	CASTQVPTQPQHF
TRBJ1-2	NA	TRBV13	NA	TGTGCCAGCAGCTTAGCCCGTCCGGGGAGCTATGGCTACACCTTC	CASSLARPGSYGYTF
TRBJ2-1	TRBD2	TRBV7-6	NA	TGTGCCAGCAGCTTAGGGGCTAGCGGGAGTTCGTACAATGAGCAGTTCTTC	CASSLGASGSSYNEQFF